Sequencing of this T cell receptor (beta chain) was carried out in a study of T cell repertoires in cytomegalovirus infection. TCRdb passed the reads through MiXCR, listing each CDR3 protein once. The sample records roughly 640,000 distinct CDR3 sequences, approximately 25% being singletons. The germline V gene encodes CDR1 MNHEY and CDR2 SVGEGT. Trimming cost V 10 bases and J 7 bases; bases outside gene matches: 8. This CDR3 has 13 residues. Sequenced sample: CD8+ T cells from PBMCs. This sequence joins TRBV6-2 or TRBV6-3 and TRBJ2-4; 9 nucleotides align to TRBD1. The source is a human donor in good health (CMV status not recorded). Some clones in this sample may be carry-over from other donors' samples. The CDR3 region is CATRQGEWNIQYF. The CDR3 DNA follows: TGTGCCACCCGACAGGGGGAGTGGAACATTCAGTACTTC.